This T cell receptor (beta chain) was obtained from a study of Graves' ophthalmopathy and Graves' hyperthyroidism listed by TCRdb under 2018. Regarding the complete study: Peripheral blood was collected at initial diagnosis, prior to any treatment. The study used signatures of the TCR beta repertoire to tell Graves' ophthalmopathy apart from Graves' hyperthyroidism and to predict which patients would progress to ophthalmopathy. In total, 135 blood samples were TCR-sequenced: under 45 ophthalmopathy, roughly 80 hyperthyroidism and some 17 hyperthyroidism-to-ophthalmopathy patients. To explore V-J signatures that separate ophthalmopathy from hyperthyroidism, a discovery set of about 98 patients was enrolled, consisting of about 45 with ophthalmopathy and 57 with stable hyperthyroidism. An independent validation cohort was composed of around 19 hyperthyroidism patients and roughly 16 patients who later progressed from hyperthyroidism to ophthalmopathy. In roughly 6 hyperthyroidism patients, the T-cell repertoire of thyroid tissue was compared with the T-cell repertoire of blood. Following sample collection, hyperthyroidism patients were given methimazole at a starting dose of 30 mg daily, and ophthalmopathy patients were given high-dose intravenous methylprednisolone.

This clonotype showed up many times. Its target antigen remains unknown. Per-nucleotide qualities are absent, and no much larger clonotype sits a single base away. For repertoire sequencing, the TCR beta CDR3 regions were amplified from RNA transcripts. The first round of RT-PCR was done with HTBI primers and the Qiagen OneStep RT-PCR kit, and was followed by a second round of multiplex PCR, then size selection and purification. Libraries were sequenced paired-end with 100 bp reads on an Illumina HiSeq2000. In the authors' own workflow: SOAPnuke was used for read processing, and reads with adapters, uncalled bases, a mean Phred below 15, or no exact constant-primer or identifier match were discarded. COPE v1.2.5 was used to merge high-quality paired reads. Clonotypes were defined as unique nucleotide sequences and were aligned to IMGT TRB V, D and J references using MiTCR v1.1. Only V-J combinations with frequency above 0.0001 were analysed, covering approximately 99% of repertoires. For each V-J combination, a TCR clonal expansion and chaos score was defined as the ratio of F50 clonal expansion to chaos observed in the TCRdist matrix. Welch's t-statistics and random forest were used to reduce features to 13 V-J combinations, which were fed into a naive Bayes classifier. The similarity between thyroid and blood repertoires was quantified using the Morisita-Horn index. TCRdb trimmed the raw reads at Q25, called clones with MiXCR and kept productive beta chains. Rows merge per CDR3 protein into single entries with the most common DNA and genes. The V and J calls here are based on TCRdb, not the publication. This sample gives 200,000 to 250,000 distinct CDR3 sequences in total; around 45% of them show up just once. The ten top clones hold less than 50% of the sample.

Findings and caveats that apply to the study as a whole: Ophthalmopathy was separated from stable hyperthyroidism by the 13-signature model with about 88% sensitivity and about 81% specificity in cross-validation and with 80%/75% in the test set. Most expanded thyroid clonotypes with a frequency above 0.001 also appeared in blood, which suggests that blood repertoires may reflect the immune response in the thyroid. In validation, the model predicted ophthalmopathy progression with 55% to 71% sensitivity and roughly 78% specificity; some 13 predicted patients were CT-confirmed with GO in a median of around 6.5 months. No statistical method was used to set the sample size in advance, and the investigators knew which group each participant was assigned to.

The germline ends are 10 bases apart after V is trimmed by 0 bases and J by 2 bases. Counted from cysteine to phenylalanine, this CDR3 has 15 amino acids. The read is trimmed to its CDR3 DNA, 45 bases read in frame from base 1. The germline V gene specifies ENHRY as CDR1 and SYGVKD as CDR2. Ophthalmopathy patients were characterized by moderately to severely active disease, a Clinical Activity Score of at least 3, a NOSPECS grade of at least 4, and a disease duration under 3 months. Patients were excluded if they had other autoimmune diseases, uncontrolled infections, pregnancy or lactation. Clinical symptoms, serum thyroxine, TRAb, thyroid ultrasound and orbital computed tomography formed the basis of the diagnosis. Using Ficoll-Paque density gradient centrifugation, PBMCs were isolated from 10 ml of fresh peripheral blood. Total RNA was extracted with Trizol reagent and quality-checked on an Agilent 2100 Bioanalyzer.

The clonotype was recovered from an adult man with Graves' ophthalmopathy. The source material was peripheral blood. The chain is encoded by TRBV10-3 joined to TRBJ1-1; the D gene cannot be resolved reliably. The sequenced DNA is TGTGCCATCAGTGAGTCGGGTAAGGGTAACACTGAAGCTTTCTTT. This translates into CAISESGKGNTEAFF.